These 32 T cell receptor beta chains share one sample of origin, sequenced in a study of beta chain features in type 1 diabetes. Expressed TCRB transcripts were sequenced, since all the RNA that had been isolated was reverse transcribed. The assay was immunoSEQ multiplex PCR, and TCRdb's table has in-frame clones only and misses some. Of 970,000 or so clones in the sample, roughly 17% were seen once. Material: naive CD4+ T cells from blood. The source is a young woman in good health.

Remarks on this clone: This may stem from a read error, because a much larger clone lies one nucleotide away. Within the sample, other DNA sequences also encode this same CDR3. The rearrangement uses TRBV7-6 and TRBJ2-5; D remains unclear. The CDR3 contains 11 residues. CDR1 and CDR2 (germline): SGHVS, FNYEAQ. V lost 4 bases, J lost 5 bases, and 5 bases lay in between. In nucleotides, the CDR3 is TGTGCCAGCAGCTCCGGGGAGACCCAGTACTTC. It specifies CASSSGETQYF.

The chain joins TRBV11-2 to TRBJ2-3; 11 bases align to TRBD2. CDR1 and CDR2 (germline): SGHAT, FQNNGV. With V trimmed by 8 bases and J by 6 bases, 4 bases remained unmatched. The CDR3 spans 13 residues. CDR3 nucleotides: TGTGCCAGCCGCGCTAGCGGGAGGGATACGCAGTATTTT. Its protein is CASRASGRDTQYF.

A few counts support this clone. The chain carries TRBV6-5 and TRBJ2-7; 7 nucleotides align to TRBD2. Per germline, CDR1 MNHEY and CDR2 SVGAGI. V was clipped by 5 bases and J by 2 bases; unmatched bases: 9. The CDR3 is made up of 15 amino acids. As DNA, the CDR3 is TGTGCCAGCAGTGCCTTGGGAGGGGTCACCTACGAGCAGTACTTC. Translating it yields CASSALGGVTYEQYF.

This clone occurred a few times. CDR3 protein: CASSRTSGREETQYF. The CDR3 bases are TGTGCCAGCAGCCGGACTAGCGGGAGGGAAGAGACCCAGTACTTC. The chain links TRBV9 to TRBJ2-5; 15 nucleotides align to TRBD2. The CDR3 covers 15 residues. CDR1 and CDR2 from the germline V gene are SGDLS and YYNGEE. V lost 4 bases and J lost 3; bases outside the gene matches: 1.

This clone was counted between two and nine times. This chain uses TRBV21-1 with TRBJ2-7. TRBV21-1 is shown as a pseudogene. The CDR3 runs 21 residues. The CDR3 nucleotides are TGTGCCAGCACCTTCAGACAGCCTATTCAACTTCTAAGCGGTCCACACTACGAGCAGTACTTC. It is translated as CASTFRQPIQLLSGPHYEQYF.

A few counts support this clone. One junction end does not reproduce the germline sequence, and a read error may be involved. V and J are TRBV3-1 (or the pseudogene TRBV3-2) and TRBJ2-3; D is ambiguous. Germline CDR1 and CDR2: LGHDT and YNNKEL (reference sequence). The length of the CDR3 is 9 residues. The CDR3 region is CSSTDTQYF. The DNA for the CDR3 is TGCTCTAGCACAGATACGCAGTATTTT.

J is TRBJ2-7 and V is TRBV19; 12 positions match TRBD2. After removal of 5 bases from V and 2 bases from J, the junction contained 10 bases not matched to a gene. The germline V gene has CDR1 LNHDA and CDR2 SQIVND (reference sequence). CDR3 length: 17 residues. As DNA, the CDR3 is TGTGCCAGTAGTGCAAGACTAGCGGGAGCCATACCCTACGAGCAGTACTTC. It is translated as CASSARLAGAIPYEQYF.

In this sample, this clone turned up a few times. CDR3 region: CASSGIISGANVLTF. For the CDR3, the DNA is TGTGCCAGCAGCGGTATAATCTCTGGGGCCAACGTCCTGACTTTC. This sequence joins TRBV9 and TRBJ2-6; D not certain. Trimming removed 3 bases from V and 0 bases from J, with 7 bases in between. From germline, CDR1 is SGDLS and CDR2 YYNGEE. This CDR3 comprises 15 residues. The full variable domain, rest sourced from reference TRBV9 and TRBJ2-6, is DSGVTQTPKHLITATGQRVTLRCSPRSGDLSVYWYQQSLDQGLQFLIQYYNGEERAKGNILERFSAQQFPDLHSELNLSSLELGDSALYFCASSGIISGANVLTFGAGSRLTVL.

A few counts support this clone. The chain recombines TRBV18 with TRBJ1-1; a possible D gene is TRBD1 (5 bases). The V and J ends lost 3 bases and 3 bases respectively, with 11 bases between them. The germline V gene has CDR1 KGHSH and CDR2 LQKENI. CDR3 size: 14 residues. The CDR3 loop is CASSPQGSDTEAFF. CDR3 sequence (DNA): TGTGCCAGCTCACCCCAGGGATCCGACACTGAAGCTTTCTTT.

There are a few counts of this clone. This chain uses TRBV29-1 with TRBJ2-3, with 11 bases fitting TRBD2. V lost 0 bases to trimming and J lost 7 bases; unmatched junction nucleotides: 6. In germline, CDR1 is SQVTM, CDR2 ANQGSEA. The CDR3 has 15 residues. The CDR3 protein is CSVEDSGRAGYTQYF. CDR3 nucleotide sequence: TGCAGCGTTGAAGATAGCGGGAGGGCCGGTTATACGCAGTATTTT.

V and J are TRBV6-6 and TRBJ1-1, with D perhaps TRBD1 (5 bases). V lost 8 bases and J lost 1, with 11 bases in between. Germline CDR1 is MNHNY and CDR2 is SVGAGI (reference sequence). The CDR3 length is 13 residues. The CDR3 coding sequence is TGTGCCAGCTCCATCACAGGGAACACTGAAGCTTTCTTT. It is translated as CASSITGNTEAFF.

The gene calls are TRBV5-1 and TRBJ1-2; 7 nucleotides match TRBD1. Per the germline V gene, CDR1 is SGHRS and CDR2 is YFSETQ. J was trimmed by 0 bases and V by 5 bases; bases with no gene match: 7. The CDR3 is made up of 15 amino acids. In DNA form, the CDR3 reads TGCGCCAGCAGGGCCGGACAGGAGACTAACTATGGCTACACCTTC. This gives the protein CASRAGQETNYGYTF.

This clone was counted a few times. V and J are TRBV7-2 and TRBJ2-3, with 8 bases lining up with TRBD1. The ends lost 8 bases at V and 5 bases at J; junction bases unmatched: 6. This CDR3 comprises 13 residues. Per the germline V gene, CDR1 is SGHTA and CDR2 is FQGNSA. The CDR3 region has the DNA TGTGCCAGCTCGGACAGGGCGGAAGATACGCAGTATTTT. Translating it yields CASSDRAEDTQYF.

CDR3: CASSPRQGPYQETQYF. In DNA, the CDR3 is TGCGCCAGCAGCCCCCGGCAGGGGCCGTACCAAGAGACCCAGTACTTC. This chain joins TRBV4-1 and TRBJ2-5, with a tentative D call TRBD1 (6 bases). V lost 4 bases and J lost 0, with 15 bases in between. The CDR3 loop spans 16 amino acids. CDR1 and CDR2 (germline): MGHRA, YSYEKL.

The chain joins TRBV2 to TRBJ1-1, with 7 bases matching TRBD1. V lost 4 bases and J lost 10; bases outside the gene matches: 12. The CDR3 has 14 residues. Germline CDR1 and CDR2: SNHLY and FYNNEI. The CDR3 sequence: CASSAGTAASRAFF. The CDR3 bases are TGTGCCAGCAGTGCAGGGACAGCCGCCTCTCGAGCTTTCTTT.

This clone was seen a handful of times. The chain recombines TRBV18 with TRBJ2-1; 13 positions match TRBD2. With 2 bases clipped from V and 0 bases from J, the junction kept 4 bases outside the gene matches. Germline V gene sequence: CDR1 KGHSH, CDR2 LQKENI. The CDR3 contains 18 residues. In DNA form, the CDR3 reads TGTGCCAGCTCACCAAGGACTAGCGGGAGTGGCTCCTACAATGAGCAGTTCTTC. Translated: CASSPRTSGSGSYNEQFF.

This clone was counted a few times. The rearrangement uses TRBV7-2 and TRBJ2-3, with unresolved D. The germline CDR1 and CDR2 sequences are SGHTA and FQGNSA. V shed 0 bases and J shed 4 bases, with 8 bases lying between them. This CDR3 spans 14 amino acids. CDR3 region: CASSLALQSDTQYF. DNA for the CDR3: TGTGCCAGCAGCTTAGCACTACAGTCAGATACGCAGTATTTT.

Only a few counts were recorded for this clone. This rearrangement joins TRBV7-2 to TRBJ2-3; the match to TRBD2 covers 13 bases. CDR3 length: 18 residues. Looked up from germline, CDR1 is SGHTA and CDR2 is FQGNSA. With 3 bases clipped from V and 5 bases from J, the junction kept 11 bases outside the gene matches. The CDR3 region is CASSFPLAGGPLRDTQYF. In DNA form, the CDR3 reads TGTGCCAGCAGCTTTCCACTAGCGGGAGGGCCTCTGAGAGATACGCAGTATTTT.

This clone was picked up a small number of times. The chain recombines TRBV9 with TRBJ1-2; D is uncertain. Trimming shortened V by 0 bases and J by 5 bases, and 17 bases separated the two germline ends. The CDR3 spans 16 residues. Per germline, CDR1 SGDLS and CDR2 YYNGEE. This chain's CDR3 is CASSVGATRQWYGYTF. The CDR3 coding sequence is TGTGCCAGCAGCGTAGGAGCGACCAGACAATGGTATGGCTACACCTTC.

The chain uses TRBV28 and TRBJ2-7, with D hard to call. CDR3 length: 11 amino acids. Germline CDR1 and CDR2: MDHEN and SYDVKM. V gave up 2 bases and J gave up 6 bases, with 5 bases separating them. CDR3 nucleotide sequence: TGTGCCAGCAGTTTAAATCGCGAGCAGTACTTC. This translates into CASSLNREQYF. The full variable domain, in which reference TRBV28 and TRBJ2-7 provide the parts outside the CDR3, is DVKVTQSSRYLVKRTGEKVFLECVQDMDHENMFWYRQDPGLGLRLIYFSYDVKMKEKGDIPEGYSVSREKKERFSLILESASTNQTSMYLCASSLNREQYFGPGTRLTVT.

This clone has just a few counts. This chain links TRBV28 with TRBJ2-2, with D perhaps matching TRBD1 (6 bases). Per germline, CDR1 MDHEN and CDR2 SYDVKM. V was trimmed by 5 bases and J by 3 bases, leaving 19 bases between them. The CDR3 is made up of 17 amino acids. The DNA of the CDR3 is TGTGCCAGCAGTCGGCCCACAGGGTCGTGGTACACCGGGGAGCTGTTTTTT. It specifies CASSRPTGSWYTGELFF.

This clone was counted only a few times. The sample holds other DNA sequences that translate to the same CDR3. This chain connects TRBV5-1 to TRBJ1-2; D remains unclear. This CDR3 has 12 amino acids. Trimming left V 0 bases short and J 6 bases short, with 6 bases between. Germline V gene sequence: CDR1 SGHRS, CDR2 YFSETQ. This CDR3 is CASSLGQDGYTF. The CDR3 nucleotides are TGCGCCAGCAGCTTGGGGCAGGATGGCTACACCTTC.

The chain has TRBV4-3 and TRBJ2-7; perhaps D is TRBD1 or TRBD2 (6 bases each). The germline V gene has CDR1 LGHNA and CDR2 YSLEER. The CDR3 contains 18 residues. V lost 0 bases, J lost 5 bases, and 23 bases lay in between. The CDR3 DNA reads as TGCGCCAGCAGCCAAGATTGGCTTTGGGGAACAGGGAGGAACGAGCAGTACTTC. Translation: CASSQDWLWGTGRNEQYF.

The chain carries TRBV5-6 and TRBJ1-4; the D gene is possibly TRBD1 (6 bases). V was clipped by 4 bases and J by 10 bases, with 14 bases between them. Per the germline V gene, CDR1 is SGHDT and CDR2 is YYEEEE. The CDR3 is 13 amino acids. In DNA, the CDR3 is TGTGCCAGCAGCAAGAACAGGGACGGAAAACTGTTTTTT. It is translated as CASSKNRDGKLFF.

This clone has only a few counts. This rearrangement joins TRBV5-1 to TRBJ2-3, with 7 bases aligning to TRBD1. This CDR3 spans 15 amino acids. In germline, CDR1 is SGHRS, CDR2 YFSETQ. Losses at the gene ends were 4 bases for V and 5 bases for J; bases not matched to a gene: 10. In DNA, the CDR3 is TGCGCCAGCAGCCCCCTAGACAGGGCGGGAGATACGCAGTATTTT. The encoded protein is CASSPLDRAGDTQYF.

This clone was observed a few times. The rearrangement links TRBV11-2 to TRBJ2-1, with D unclear. The V and J ends lost 3 bases and 9 bases respectively, with 15 bases between them. Germline CDR1 reads SGHAT; CDR2 reads FQNNGV. CDR3 size: 14 residues. CDR3 amino acids: CASSFTPWNSEQFF. The DNA of the CDR3 is TGTGCCAGCAGCTTCACCCCTTGGAACAGTGAGCAGTTCTTC.

This chain joins TRBV6-5 and TRBJ2-7; 7 bases map to TRBD1. Germline trimming cut 5 bases from V and 2 bases from J; bases unmatched to any gene: 6. Germline CDR1 is MNHEY and CDR2 is SVGAGI. The CDR3 totals 14 residues. The CDR3 DNA follows: TGTGCCAGCAGTCAATCACAGGGGACCTACGAGCAGTACTTC. Translating gives CASSQSQGTYEQYF.

This clone was seen only a few times. The V and J genes are TRBV7-9 and TRBJ1-2; TRBD1 matches at 10 bases. Per the germline V gene, CDR1 is SEHNR and CDR2 is FQNEAQ (reference sequence). Germline trimming cut 3 bases from V and 8 bases from J; bases unmatched to any gene: 12. The CDR3 is made up of 16 amino acids. Here the CDR3 reads CASSLRTGGLRWGYTF. CDR3 DNA sequence: TGTGCCAGCAGCTTGAGGACAGGGGGACTAAGGTGGGGCTACACCTTC.

The table lists this clone with a few counts. The chain couples TRBV5-4 to TRBJ1-2; no clear D gene. The V and J ends lost 0 bases and 0 bases respectively, with 9 bases between them. Germline CDR1 is SGHNT and CDR2 is YYREEE (reference sequence). This CDR3 region has 15 residues. In DNA, the CDR3 is TGTGCCAGCAGCTTGGTTGCGGGGACTAACTATGGCTACACCTTC. The encoded protein is CASSLVAGTNYGYTF.

The chain combines TRBV9 with TRBJ2-3; no clear D gene. This CDR3 region has 12 residues. V dropped 3 bases and J dropped 2 bases, with 4 bases sitting between them. Germline CDR1 SGDLS, CDR2 YYNGEE. Here the CDR3 reads CASSELTDTQYF. In DNA form, the CDR3 reads TGTGCCAGCAGCGAACTCACAGATACGCAGTATTTT.

The V and J genes are TRBV7-2 and TRBJ1-2; possibly TRBD1 for D (5 bases). Trimming shortened V by 0 bases and J by 4 bases, and 12 bases separated the two germline ends. Germline V gene data show CDR1 as SGHTA and CDR2 as FQGNSA. CDR3 length equals 15 residues. CDR3 DNA: TGTGCCAGCAGCTTAGCCCTGGGACCGGGCTATGGCTACACCTTC. It encodes CASSLALGPGYGYTF.

Turning to this clone: This CDR3 is also generated by other DNA sequences in the sample. The chain carries TRBV25-1 and TRBJ2-1; TRBD1 matches 9 bases. CDR3 length equals 15 residues. With 4 bases clipped from V and 3 bases from J, the junction kept 4 bases outside the gene matches. Germline lookup yields CDR1 MGHDK and CDR2 SYGVNS. The CDR3: CASSVTGGSYNEQFF. DNA of the CDR3: TGTGCCAGCAGTGTTACAGGGGGCAGCTACAATGAGCAGTTCTTC.